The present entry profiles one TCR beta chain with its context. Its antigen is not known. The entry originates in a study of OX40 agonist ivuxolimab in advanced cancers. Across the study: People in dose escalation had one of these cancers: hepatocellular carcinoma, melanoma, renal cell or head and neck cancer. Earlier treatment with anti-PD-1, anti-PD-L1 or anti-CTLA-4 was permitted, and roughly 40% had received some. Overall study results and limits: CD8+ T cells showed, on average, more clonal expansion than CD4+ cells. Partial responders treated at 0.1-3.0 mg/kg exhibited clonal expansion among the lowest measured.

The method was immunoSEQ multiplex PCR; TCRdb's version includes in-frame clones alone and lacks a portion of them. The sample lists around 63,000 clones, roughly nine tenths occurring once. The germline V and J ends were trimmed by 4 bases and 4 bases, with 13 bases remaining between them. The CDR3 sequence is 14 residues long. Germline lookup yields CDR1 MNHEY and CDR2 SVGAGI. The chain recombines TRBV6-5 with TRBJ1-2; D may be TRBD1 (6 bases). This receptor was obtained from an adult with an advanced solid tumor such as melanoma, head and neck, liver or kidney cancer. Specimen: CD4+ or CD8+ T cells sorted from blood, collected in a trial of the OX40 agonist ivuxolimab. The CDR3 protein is CASSSDGQIYGYTF. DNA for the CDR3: TGTGCCAGCAGTTCAGACGGACAGATCTATGGCTACACCTTC.